A selection of T cell receptor beta chains follows, all from one sample in a study of cytomegalovirus exposure and HLA in healthy donors. The assay was immunoSEQ multiplex PCR, and TCRdb's table has in-frame clones only and misses some. The sample gives approximately 100,000 clones, around 85% of which show up once; 3% to 4% is in the top ten. Sequenced sample: PBMCs. These receptors all stem from a man aged 25-40 years in good health and CMV-seronegative. Both conserved end residues are part of each CDR3. Fields, in order: J gene, clone size, D gene, V gene, CDR3 protein, CDR3 DNA. D genes are given only for firm matches. Where a row states a size, it is once, few, many or the class of an expanded clone; other rows omit it.

J gene: TRBJ2-4
clone size: NA
D gene: TRBD1
V gene: TRBV28
CDR3 protein: CASSLGTGGKNIQYF
CDR3 DNA: TGTGCCAGCAGTCTCGGGACAGGGGGCAAAAACATTCAGTACTTC

J gene: TRBJ2-7
clone size: NA
D gene: TRBD1
V gene: TRBV5-6
CDR3 protein: CASSFLTGIGYEQYF
CDR3 DNA: TGTGCCAGCAGCTTTCTGACAGGGATAGGCTACGAGCAGTACTTC

J gene: TRBJ1-1
clone size: NA
D gene: NA
V gene: TRBV6-5
CDR3 protein: CASSYSGRQQAFF
CDR3 DNA: TGTGCCAGCAGTTACTCGGGCAGGCAACAAGCTTTCTTT

J gene: TRBJ2-5
clone size: once
D gene: TRBD1
V gene: TRBV5-1
CDR3 protein: CASSRRGQKQETQYF
CDR3 DNA: TGCGCCAGCAGCCGAAGGGGACAGAAACAAGAGACCCAGTACTTC

J gene: TRBJ1-1
clone size: once
D gene: NA
V gene: TRBV4-3
CDR3 protein: CASSPWPSAGDTEAFF
CDR3 DNA: TGCGCCAGCAGCCCCTGGCCCTCAGCGGGCGACACTGAAGCTTTCTTT

J gene: TRBJ1-2
clone size: NA
D gene: NA
V gene: TRBV28
CDR3 protein: CASSLRGLSGYTF
CDR3 DNA: TGTGCCAGCAGTTTACGAGGACTCTCTGGCTACACCTTC

J gene: TRBJ1-5
clone size: NA
D gene: TRBD1
V gene: TRBV19
CDR3 protein: CASSIAGPGGRRPQHF
CDR3 DNA: TGTGCCAGTAGTATAGCCGGCCCAGGGGGCAGGAGGCCCCAGCATTTT

J gene: TRBJ2-5
clone size: NA
D gene: NA
V gene: TRBV9
CDR3 protein: CASSVGSGEETQYF
CDR3 DNA: TGTGCCAGCAGCGTGGGTAGCGGTGAAGAGACCCAGTACTTC

J gene: TRBJ2-5
clone size: NA
D gene: TRBD1
V gene: TRBV6-1
CDR3 protein: CASSEDWDRGWETQYF
CDR3 DNA: TGTGCCAGCAGTGAAGATTGGGACAGGGGTTGGGAGACCCAGTACTTC

J gene: TRBJ1-2
clone size: NA
D gene: NA
V gene: TRBV9
CDR3 protein: CASSVVGAGGYTF
CDR3 DNA: TGTGCCAGCAGCGTAGTTGGGGCCGGGGGCTACACCTTC

J gene: TRBJ2-1
clone size: NA
D gene: TRBD2
V gene: TRBV5-3
CDR3 protein: CARSPGTSGDITNEQFF
CDR3 DNA: TGTGCCAGAAGCCCAGGGACTAGCGGGGACATCACCAATGAGCAGTTCTTC

J gene: TRBJ2-5
clone size: NA
D gene: TRBD2
V gene: TRBV2
CDR3 protein: CASKGLAGPWETQYF
CDR3 DNA: TGTGCCAGCAAAGGACTAGCGGGGCCTTGGGAGACCCAGTACTTC

J gene: TRBJ2-7
clone size: NA
D gene: TRBD2
V gene: TRBV2
CDR3 protein: CASSERDLLAGAYEQYF
CDR3 DNA: TGTGCCAGCAGTGAACGAGACCTTCTTGCGGGGGCCTACGAGCAGTACTTC

J gene: TRBJ2-4
clone size: NA
D gene: TRBD2
V gene: TRBV5-1
CDR3 protein: CASSHSTETSGDLLAKNIQYF
CDR3 DNA: TGCGCCAGCAGCCATTCGACTGAGACTAGCGGGGATCTTTTAGCCAAAAACATTCAGTACTTC

J gene: TRBJ1-1
clone size: NA
D gene: NA
V gene: TRBV7-2
CDR3 protein: CASRSVGNTEAFF
CDR3 DNA: TGTGCCAGCAGATCCGTGGGCAATACTGAAGCTTTCTTT

J gene: TRBJ2-7
clone size: NA
D gene: TRBD1
V gene: TRBV7-8
CDR3 protein: CASQPPGQSYEQYF
CDR3 DNA: TGTGCCAGCCAACCCCCGGGACAGAGCTACGAGCAGTACTTC

J gene: TRBJ2-7
clone size: NA
D gene: NA
V gene: TRBV30
CDR3 protein: CAWSANSYEQYF
CDR3 DNA: TGTGCCTGGAGTGCAAACTCCTACGAGCAGTACTTC

J gene: TRBJ2-5
clone size: few
D gene: TRBD2
V gene: TRBV9
CDR3 protein: CASSVFGKAGGEETQYF
CDR3 DNA: TGTGCCAGCAGCGTATTTGGGAAGGCGGGGGGAGAAGAGACCCAGTACTTC

J gene: TRBJ2-7
clone size: NA
D gene: NA
V gene: TRBV5-5
CDR3 protein: CASSFYRDEQYF
CDR3 DNA: TGTGCCAGCAGCTTCTACCGGGACGAGCAGTACTTC

J gene: TRBJ1-1
clone size: NA
D gene: NA
V gene: TRBV30
CDR3 protein: CAWNNRRWTEAFF
CDR3 DNA: TGTGCCTGGAATAATCGCCGGTGGACTGAAGCTTTCTTT

J gene: TRBJ1-2
clone size: NA
D gene: NA
V gene: TRBV5-1
CDR3 protein: CASSVDSGSNYGYTF
CDR3 DNA: TGCGCCAGCAGCGTGGACAGTGGATCTAACTATGGCTACACCTTC

J gene: TRBJ1-4
clone size: NA
D gene: NA
V gene: TRBV6-1
CDR3 protein: CASTDVVTWEKLFF
CDR3 DNA: TGTGCCAGCACTGACGTTGTAACTTGGGAAAAACTGTTTTTT

J gene: TRBJ2-3
clone size: NA
D gene: NA
V gene: TRBV25-1
CDR3 protein: CASSESGIGSDTQYF
CDR3 DNA: TGTGCCAGCAGTGAATCGGGGATTGGCTCAGATACGCAGTATTTT